This T cell receptor (beta chain) originates from a study of early T cells in non-severe SARS-CoV-2 infection. Study in general: Chains from this unsorted whole-blood bulk RNA could not be paired.

The CDR3 contains 13 residues. V gave up 10 bases and J gave up 4 bases, with 15 bases separating them. CDR1 MDHEN and CDR2 SYDVKM come from the germline V gene. Study-wide points: A preference for anti-spike CD8 responses marked VDJdb matching, which missed private and CD4 specificities.

Individual cDNA molecules were tagged with unique molecular identifiers. From the 5' RACE reads, TCRdb called clonotypes with MiXCR, one entry per CDR3 protein. The repertoire holds over 75,000 distinct CDR3 sequences, with around 14% as singletons. This clonotype came up a few times. What it recognizes is unknown. The chain has TRBV28 and TRBJ2-3; weak D call: TRBD1 (7 bases). The receptor comes from an adult who was a healthcare worker with PCR-confirmed SARS-CoV-2 infection or an uninfected control (not recorded which). The sample consisted of whole blood. The CDR3 nucleotides read TGTGCCATCAACCAGGGGGAGGCAGATACGCAGTATTTT. Its protein is CAINQGEADTQYF.